The 19 T cell receptor beta chains listed next were all sequenced from one sample in a study of OX40 agonist ivuxolimab in advanced cancers. Libraries were made using the immunoSEQ multiplex PCR assay. Imported from immuneACCESS, the table was reduced by TCRdb to in-frame sequences with V and J called. These copies leave out some clones; in studies compared against another copy, an unresolved V gene accounts for under half, and the cause of the remainder is not known. Across this sample there are 79,000 or so clones, with roughly nine tenths seen only once. Approximately 1.5% of the sample is held by the ten biggest clonotypes. Sequenced here: CD4+ or CD8+ T cells sorted from blood, sampled in a trial of the OX40 agonist ivuxolimab. All receptors derive from an adult with an advanced solid tumor such as melanoma, head and neck, liver or kidney cancer.

The J gene is TRBJ2-5, the V gene TRBV7-2, with 8 positions matching TRBD2. Germline V gene lookup returns CDR1 SGHTA and CDR2 FQGNSA. The CDR3 consists of 16 residues. V was clipped by 1 base and J by 3 bases; unmatched bases: 7. The CDR3, as DNA: TGTGCCAGCAGCTTAGGTTGGACTAGCTCCGAAGAGACCCAGTACTTC. It translates to CASSLGWTSSEETQYF.

The chain is built from TRBV12-1 and TRBJ1-1. TRBV12-1 is reported as a pseudogene. The CDR3 contains 10 residues. The CDR3, as DNA: TGTGCCAGCGGTCGGACTGAAGCTTTCTTT. It encodes CASGRTEAFF.

In DNA form, the CDR3 reads TGTGCCAGTAGCTCGGGCAGGGAGGGGACCCAGTACTTC. Protein sequence: CASSSGREGTQYF. V gene TRBV19 combines with J gene TRBJ2-5, with 7 positions matching TRBD2. J was trimmed by 7 bases and V by 6 bases; bases with no gene match: 8. This CDR3 region has 13 residues. Germline V gene lookup returns CDR1 LNHDA and CDR2 SQIVND (reference sequence). Full variable domain (rest looked up from reference TRBV19 and TRBJ2-5): DGGITQSPKYLFRKEGQNVTLSCEQNLNHDAMYWYRQDPGQGLRLIYYSQIVNDFQKGDIAEGYSVSREKKESFPLTVTSAQKNPTAFYLCASSSGREGTQYFGPGTRLLVL.

The rearrangement links TRBV27 to TRBJ2-7, with D perhaps TRBD1 (6 bases). V was clipped by 6 bases and J by 5 bases, with 17 bases between them. Germline assignment: CDR1 MNHEY and CDR2 SMNVEV (reference sequence). This CDR3 is built from 14 residues. DNA of the CDR3: TGTGCCAGCAGGAGGGTGGGCAGGGGCGACGAGCAGTACTTC. This sequence encodes CASRRVGRGDEQYF.

The chain joins TRBV7-2 to TRBJ1-5; D not certain. The CDR3 is 12 amino acids. The V and J ends lost 5 bases and 6 bases respectively, with 8 bases between them. CDR1 and CDR2 (germline): SGHTA, FQGNSA. The CDR3 DNA reads as TGTGCCAGCAGCCTGTATAGTCAGCCCCAGCATTTT. Its protein is CASSLYSQPQHF.

V and J are TRBV4-3 and TRBJ1-5, with TRBD1 as a possible D gene (5 bases). In germline, CDR1 is LGHNA, CDR2 YSLEER. Trimming left V 1 base short and J 6 bases short, with 7 bases between. CDR3 size: 13 residues. Here the CDR3 reads CASSQGGGQPQHF. The CDR3 nucleotides are TGCGCCAGCAGCCAAGGGGGCGGTCAGCCCCAGCATTTT.

This chain uses TRBV19 with TRBJ2-1; 10 bases are a match to TRBD2. Germline-derived CDR1 and CDR2 are LNHDA and SQIVND (reference sequence). With V trimmed by 5 bases and J by 4 bases, 8 bases remained unmatched. This CDR3 contains 16 residues. Here the CDR3 reads CASSSLAGGGYNEQFF. The CDR3 DNA reads TGTGCCAGTAGTTCGTTAGCGGGAGGCGGTTACAATGAGCAGTTCTTC.

The table lists this clone with a count of one. V gene TRBV28 combines with J gene TRBJ2-5; no clear D. Per germline, CDR1 MDHEN and CDR2 SYDVKM. The CDR3 extends over 13 amino acids. Trimming stripped 2 bases from V and 0 bases from J, with 4 bases between. In DNA form, the CDR3 reads TGTGCCAGCAGTTTAATTTACCAAGAGACCCAGTACTTC. Amino acid sequence: CASSLIYQETQYF. The entire variable domain, with the rest obtained from reference TRBV28 and TRBJ2-5, is as follows: DVKVTQSSRYLVKRTGEKVFLECVQDMDHENMFWYRQDPGLGLRLIYFSYDVKMKEKGDIPEGYSVSREKKERFSLILESASTNQTSMYLCASSLIYQETQYFGPGTRLLVL.

This clone has just one count. CDR3 sequence: CASSPNPVLRTEGETQYF. The CDR3 nucleotides are TGTGCCAGCAGTCCCAATCCTGTCTTGCGGACAGAGGGAGAGACCCAGTACTTC. The chain is built from TRBV28 and TRBJ2-5; possible D gene TRBD1, 6 bases. The V gene's germline CDR1 is MDHEN and CDR2 SYDVKM. The V end was cut by 5 bases, the J end by 4 bases, with 26 bases between. The CDR3 is 18 residues long.

This clone was seen just once. The CDR3 region has the DNA TGTGCCAGCAGTGTTCTGCGGCAGGGCTATGAAAAACTGTTTTTT. It is translated as CASSVLRQGYEKLFF. V gene TRBV6-1 combines with J gene TRBJ1-4, with D tentatively TRBD1 (5 bases). V lost 4 bases to trimming and J lost 6 bases, with 15 bases between them. Germline CDR1 reads MNHNS; CDR2 reads SASEGT. There are 15 residues in the CDR3.

The chain uses TRBV19 and TRBJ1-5; 10 bases line up with TRBD1. Germline V gene sequence: CDR1 LNHDA, CDR2 SQIVND (reference sequence). There are 18 residues in the CDR3. V lost 0 bases and J lost 4; bases outside the gene matches: 9. The CDR3 loop is CASSIDGTGVVGNQPQHF. The CDR3 nucleotides are TGTGCCAGTAGTATAGATGGGACAGGGGTCGTTGGAAATCAGCCCCAGCATTTT.

The chain employs TRBV4-3 and TRBJ1-4; no definite D call. The V end was cut by 4 bases, the J end by 5 bases, with 14 bases between. Germline V gives CDR1 LGHNA, CDR2 YSLEER. This CDR3 contains 15 residues. The CDR3 loop reads CASSRKTQPNEKLFF. As DNA, the CDR3 is TGCGCCAGCAGCCGTAAGACTCAACCAAATGAAAAACTGTTTTTT.

Details on this clone: Other nucleotide sequences from this sample produce the same CDR3. The rearrangement links TRBV19 to TRBJ1-1; possible D gene TRBD1, 6 bases. Germline V gene lookup returns CDR1 LNHDA and CDR2 SQIVND (reference sequence). Trimming took 8 bases from V and 4 from J, leaving 26 bases between them. The CDR3 has 17 amino acids. CDR3 sequence: CASSPSAGGRLGTEAFF. CDR3 in DNA: TGTGCCAGTTCGCCTTCCGCCGGGGGCAGATTGGGCACTGAAGCTTTCTTT.

This chain connects TRBV7-2 to TRBJ2-1, with 7 bases lining up with TRBD2. CDR1 and CDR2 (germline): SGHTA, FQGNSA. V shed 2 bases, J shed 6 bases, and the junction held 16 bases outside the gene matches. This CDR3 has 18 residues. The CDR3 region is CASSLFSGAGSLSNEQFF. DNA for the CDR3: TGTGCCAGCAGCTTATTCTCCGGAGCGGGGTCCCTATCCAATGAGCAGTTCTTC.

This chain uses TRBV27 with TRBJ2-5; 8 bases are shared with TRBD2. Losses at the gene ends were 1 base for V and 4 bases for J; bases not matched to a gene: 5. Germline loops: CDR1 MNHEY, CDR2 SMNVEV (reference sequence). The CDR3 totals 15 residues. CDR3 DNA sequence: TGTGCCAGCAGTTTATACCTACGGGGGGGAGAGACCCAGTACTTC. It translates to CASSLYLRGGETQYF.

This chain links TRBV18 with TRBJ2-1; the match to TRBD1 covers 7 bases. Germline trimming cut 3 bases from V and 2 bases from J; bases unmatched to any gene: 4. CDR1 and CDR2 (germline): KGHSH, LQKENI. This CDR3 has 15 residues. The CDR3 nucleotides are TGTGCCAGCTCACCTCCGGGGACAGCCTACAATGAGCAGTTCTTC. Amino acids: CASSPPGTAYNEQFF.

The chain recombines TRBV19 with TRBJ1-5; D remains ambiguous. This CDR3 region has 15 residues. Germline V gene lookup returns CDR1 LNHDA and CDR2 SQIVND (reference sequence). Trimming shortened V by 5 bases and J by 0 bases, and 11 bases separated the two germline ends. As DNA, the CDR3 is TGTGCCAGTAGTCCAACCTATTATAGCAATCAGCCCCAGCATTTT. Its translation is CASSPTYYSNQPQHF.

This chain uses TRBV18 with TRBJ2-7; 8 bases are shared with TRBD1. Per germline, CDR1 KGHSH and CDR2 LQKENI. Trimming removed 2 bases from V and 7 bases from J; junction bases left unmatched: 7. There are 14 residues in the CDR3. CDR3: CASSPSRGLGEQYF. DNA of the CDR3: TGTGCCAGCTCACCAAGCAGGGGGCTTGGGGAGCAGTACTTC.

J is TRBJ2-7 and V is TRBV5-1, with 9 bases identical to TRBD2. Germline V gene data show CDR1 as SGHRS and CDR2 as YFSETQ. The CDR3 contains 17 residues. With V trimmed by 4 bases and J by 4 bases, 15 bases remained unmatched. CDR3 loop: CASSPFPLAGKRYEQYF. In nucleotides, the CDR3 is TGCGCCAGCAGCCCCTTTCCTCTAGCGGGGAAAAGATACGAGCAGTACTTC.